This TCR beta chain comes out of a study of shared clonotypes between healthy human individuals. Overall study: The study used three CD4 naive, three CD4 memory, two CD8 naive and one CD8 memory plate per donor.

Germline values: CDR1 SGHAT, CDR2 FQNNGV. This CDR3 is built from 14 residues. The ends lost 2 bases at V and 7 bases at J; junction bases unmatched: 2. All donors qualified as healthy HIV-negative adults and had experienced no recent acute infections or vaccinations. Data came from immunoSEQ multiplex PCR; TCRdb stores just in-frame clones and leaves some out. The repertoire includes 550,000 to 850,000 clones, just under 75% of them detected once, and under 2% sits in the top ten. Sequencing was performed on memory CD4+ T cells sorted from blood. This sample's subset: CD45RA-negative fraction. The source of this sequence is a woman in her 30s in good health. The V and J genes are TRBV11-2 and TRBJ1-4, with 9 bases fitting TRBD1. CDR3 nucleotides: TGTGCCAGCAGCTTACGACAGGGGGGTGAAAAACTGTTTTTT. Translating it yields CASSLRQGGEKLFF.